One and the same sample provided the 26 T cell receptor beta chains below, sequenced in a study of blood T cell repertoires in COVID-19. Only in-frame clones appear in the TCRdb table, and some are missing; sequencing was by immunoSEQ multiplex PCR. The table includes 40,000 or so clones, around nine tenths detected once. Material: peripheral blood. These receptors were collected from a man between 50 and 59 years old with active COVID-19.

The V call is TRBV7-3, the J call TRBJ1-2, with D tentatively TRBD1 (6 bases). V lost 5 bases to trimming and J lost 8 bases, with 12 bases between them. The CDR3 is 12 amino acids. Germline loops: CDR1 SGHTA, CDR2 FQGTGA. This CDR3 reads CASSAQGHGYTF. The CDR3 bases are TGTGCCAGCAGCGCTCAGGGGCACGGCTACACCTTC.

The rearrangement joins TRBV5-4 to TRBJ1-1; D perhaps matches TRBD1 (6 bases). Germline V CDR1 and CDR2: SGHNT, YYREEE (reference sequence). This CDR3 contains 16 residues. V gave up 7 bases and J gave up 0 bases, with 19 bases separating them. The CDR3 sequence is CASSPRGGSVNTEAFF. Written as DNA, the CDR3 is TGTGCCAGCTCCCCACGGGGGGGCTCTGTGAACACTGAAGCTTTCTTT.

This chain connects TRBV25-1 to TRBJ2-2; weak D call: TRBD1 (5 bases). CDR3 length: 13 amino acids. Germline CDR1 MGHDK, CDR2 SYGVNS. The germline V and J ends were trimmed by 7 bases and 1 base, with 7 bases remaining between them. CDR3 DNA sequence: TGTGCCAGCACCAGGGTGAACACCGGGGAGCTGTTTTTT. Translating gives CASTRVNTGELFF.

This chain joins TRBV20-1 and TRBJ1-2; D unclear. CDR1 is DFQATT, CDR2 SNEGSKA, per germline (reference sequence). This CDR3 contains 10 residues. V shed 7 bases and J shed 3 bases, with 6 bases lying between them. The CDR3 coding sequence is TGCAGTGTTTTCTACTATGGCTACACCTTC. Translation gives CSVFYYGYTF.

The chain combines TRBV4-2 with TRBJ2-1, with 9 bases that match TRBD2. The length of the CDR3 is 17 residues. Germline CDR1 is LGHNA and CDR2 is YNFKEQ. V lost 2 bases, J lost 5 bases, and 10 bases stayed unmatched. CDR3 amino acids: CASSQFSEREVNNEQFF. In DNA, the CDR3 is TGTGCCAGCAGCCAATTTAGCGAGCGGGAGGTTAACAATGAGCAGTTCTTC.

The V and J genes are TRBV9 and TRBJ2-1, with a possible D match to TRBD2 (5 bases). Germline-derived CDR1 and CDR2 are SGDLS and YYNGEE. The CDR3 runs 14 residues. V lost 5 bases and J lost 5, with 14 bases in between. The CDR3 sequence: CASRSGYGDNEQFF. CDR3 coding DNA: TGTGCCAGCAGGTCGGGATACGGGGACAATGAGCAGTTCTTC.

The J gene is TRBJ2-7, the V gene TRBV4-3, with TRBD1 matching over 7 bases. V lost 4 bases, J lost 0 bases, and 9 bases stayed unmatched. Germline V gene sequence: CDR1 LGHNA, CDR2 YSLEER. This CDR3 has 16 residues. The CDR3 DNA follows: TGCGCCAGCAGCCCCTCACAGGGGATTTCCTCCTACGAGCAGTACTTC. The encoded protein is CASSPSQGISSYEQYF.

This clone was seen a handful of times. CDR3 nucleotides: TGTGCCAGCAGCTCGGGACAGGGTTTGAGGCCCCAGCATTTT. Protein product: CASSSGQGLRPQHF. The rearrangement joins TRBV5-8 to TRBJ1-5; 9 nucleotides match TRBD1. The J segment lost 9 bases and the V segment lost 3 bases, leaving 7 bases of the junction unmatched. Per the germline V gene, CDR1 is SGHTS and CDR2 is YDEGEE. The CDR3 loop spans 14 amino acids.

This sequence joins TRBV5-4 and TRBJ1-5; D remains unclear. V lost 1 base and J 7 bases, leaving 12 bases between the germline ends. CDR3 length equals 14 residues. The V gene's germline CDR1 is SGHNT and CDR2 YYREEE (reference sequence). CDR3 sequence (DNA): TGTGCCAGCAGCTTGTCTCCGGGAAACCAGCCCCAGCATTTT. Residues: CASSLSPGNQPQHF.

This sequence joins TRBV19 and TRBJ1-1; D is possibly TRBD1 (6 bases). The CDR3 extends over 12 amino acids. The germline gives CDR1 LNHDA, CDR2 SQIVND (reference sequence). Deletions cut 1 base from V and 11 bases from J, with 11 bases between. This CDR3 reads CASSIAQGWAFF. The DNA for the CDR3 is TGTGCCAGTAGTATAGCTCAGGGGTGGGCTTTCTTT.

CDR3 in amino acids: CASSLRADTDTQYF. The CDR3 DNA reads TGTGCCAGCAGTTTACGCGCGGACACAGATACGCAGTATTTT. This sequence joins TRBV28 and TRBJ2-3, with D unresolved. Between the trimmed V and J ends, which lost 2 bases and 2 bases, there was a span of 8 bases. Looked up from germline, CDR1 is MDHEN and CDR2 is SYDVKM. This CDR3 comprises 14 residues.

The V and J genes are TRBV27 and TRBJ2-7; D is unclear. The CDR3 consists of 11 residues. The V gene lost 4 bases and the J gene lost 3 bases, with 4 bases spanning the gap. Germline V lookup: CDR1 MNHEY, CDR2 SMNVEV (reference sequence). CDR3 nucleotides: TGTGCCAGCAGTTCCTACTACGAGCAGTACTTC. Translated, it gives CASSSYYEQYF.

V gene TRBV3-1 (or the pseudogene TRBV3-2) combines with J gene TRBJ2-5; D perhaps matches TRBD2 (7 bases). The V and J ends lost 4 bases and 5 bases respectively, with 11 bases between them. Germline V CDR1 and CDR2: LGHDT, YNNKEL (reference sequence). The length of the CDR3 is 13 residues. The CDR3 region has the DNA TGTGCCAGCAGCCTACAGGGAGGGGAGACCCAGTACTTC. Translated, it gives CASSLQGGETQYF.

This chain connects TRBV6-2 or TRBV6-3 to TRBJ1-2; TRBD1 matches 9 bases. The V gene end was trimmed by 6 bases and the J gene end by 4 bases; junction bases not matched to a gene: 12. This CDR3 is 16 amino acids long. Germline V lookup: CDR1 MNHEY, CDR2 SVGEGT. For the CDR3, the DNA is TGTGCCAGCAGCCCTACTTACAGGGGGCAGGGCTATGGCTACACCTTC. Amino acid sequence: CASSPTYRGQGYGYTF.

This rearrangement joins TRBV5-6 to TRBJ2-3; a possible D gene is TRBD1 (5 bases). Germline V gene sequence: CDR1 SGHDT, CDR2 YYEEEE. The V end lost 3 bases, the J end lost 3 bases, and 14 bases lay between the germline ends. There are 15 residues in the CDR3. Here the CDR3 DNA reads TGTGCCAGCAGCTGGGGCTTGTACAATACAGATACGCAGTATTTT. This encodes CASSWGLYNTDTQYF.

This chain connects TRBV3-1 (or the pseudogene TRBV3-2) to TRBJ1-6; D is uncertain. Deletions cut 4 bases from V and 10 bases from J, with 20 bases between. The CDR3 covers 16 residues. Looked up from germline, CDR1 is LGHDT and CDR2 is YNNKEL (reference sequence). CDR3 coding DNA: TGTGCCAGCAGCCCCTCGGGGTTGTCTTACGGATCACCCCTCCACTTT. Translating gives CASSPSGLSYGSPLHF.

This chain connects TRBV4-2 to TRBJ2-1; 14 positions match TRBD2. The CDR3 is 19 amino acids. Germline V gene lookup returns CDR1 LGHNA and CDR2 YNFKEQ. Losses at the gene ends were 3 bases for V and 0 bases for J; bases not matched to a gene: 7. The CDR3 sequence: CASSQGTSGSQSSYNEQFF. CDR3 DNA: TGTGCCAGCAGCCAGGGGACTAGCGGGAGCCAAAGCTCCTACAATGAGCAGTTCTTC.

J is TRBJ2-7 and V is TRBV15; 8 bases are a match to TRBD1. The CDR3 sequence is 14 residues long. CDR1 LNHNV and CDR2 YYDKDF come from the germline V gene (reference sequence). The J segment lost 2 bases and the V segment lost 0 bases, leaving 0 bases of the junction unmatched. As DNA, the CDR3 is TGTGCCACCAGCAGAGACAGGGGGCCCTACGAGCAGTACTTC. Its translation is CATSRDRGPYEQYF.

V usage is TRBV7-9 and J usage is TRBJ1-1; D unresolved. Per the germline V gene, CDR1 is SEHNR and CDR2 is FQNEAQ (reference sequence). This CDR3 comprises 14 residues. V was trimmed by 1 base and J by 7 bases, leaving 13 bases between them. The CDR3 is CASSLVVGYGEAFF. In DNA, the CDR3 is TGTGCCAGCAGCTTAGTCGTCGGGTACGGTGAAGCTTTCTTT.

This clone appeared once. The chain has TRBV25-1 and TRBJ1-4; D perhaps matches TRBD1 (5 bases). Trimming stripped 6 bases from V and 11 bases from J, with 16 bases between. CDR1 MGHDK and CDR2 SYGVNS come from the germline V gene. The CDR3 totals 13 residues. CDR3 coding DNA: TGTGCCAGCAGCCCCGGGGGTTCGGGTAAACTGTTTTTT. Encoded protein: CASSPGGSGKLFF.

V and J are TRBV20-1 and TRBJ1-2; D is unclear. The CDR3 covers 11 residues. V lost 3 bases to trimming and J lost 4 bases, with 6 bases between them. Germline V CDR1 and CDR2: DFQATT, SNEGSKA (reference sequence). The CDR3 spells CSASPSYGYTF. DNA of the CDR3: TGCAGTGCTAGCCCCAGCTATGGCTACACCTTC.

This sequence joins TRBV11-3 and TRBJ2-1, with TRBD2 matching over 9 bases. J lost 7 bases, V lost 5 bases, and 6 bases had no gene match. The CDR3 runs to 14 residues. Germline V lookup: CDR1 SGHNT, CDR2 YENEEA. CDR3 loop: CASSISGRRNEQFF. As DNA, the CDR3 is TGTGCCAGCAGCATTAGCGGGAGAAGGAATGAGCAGTTCTTC.

The V and J genes are TRBV6-5 and TRBJ1-1; D gene uncertain. V was clipped by 2 bases and J by 4 bases, with 14 bases between them. The CDR3 totals 15 residues. Germline V lookup: CDR1 MNHEY, CDR2 SVGAGI. This chain's CDR3 is CASSYHVSSVTEAFF. CDR3 in DNA: TGTGCCAGCAGTTACCACGTTTCCTCGGTCACTGAAGCTTTCTTT.

The chain combines TRBV5-1 with TRBJ1-3, with a weak D call TRBD1 (5 bases). Germline V lookup: CDR1 SGHRS, CDR2 YFSETQ. The CDR3 length is 13 residues. V was pared by 2 bases and J by 8 bases, with 11 bases between. CDR3 amino acids: CASSFGGVDTIYF. CDR3 DNA: TGCGCCAGCAGCTTCGGGGGAGTAGACACCATATATTTT. The whole variable domain, filled in from reference TRBV5-1 and TRBJ1-3, reads KAGVTQTPRYLIKTRGQQVTLSCSPISGHRSVSWYQQTPGQGLQFLFEYFSETQRNKGNFPGRFSGRQFSNSRSEMNVSTLELGDSALYLCASSFGGVDTIYFGEGSWLTVV.

This sequence joins TRBV10-2 and TRBJ2-7, with D possibly matching TRBD1 (5 bases). The CDR3 has 12 residues. The V and J ends lost 5 bases and 3 bases respectively, with 8 bases between them. Germline loops: CDR1 WSHSY, CDR2 SAAADI. The CDR3 here is CASSKTVYEQYF. CDR3 bases: TGCGCCAGCAGTAAGACAGTCTACGAGCAGTACTTC.

V usage is TRBV7-8 and J usage is TRBJ1-2; no clear D gene. The CDR3 loop spans 13 amino acids. Germline assignment: CDR1 SGHVS and CDR2 FQNEAQ. V lost 2 bases to trimming and J lost 4 bases, with 8 bases between them. CDR3 sequence reads: CASSLRVIYGYTF. In DNA form, the CDR3 reads TGTGCCAGCAGCTTACGGGTCATCTATGGCTACACCTTC. The variable domain in full, completed from reference TRBV7-8 and TRBJ1-2, reads GAGVSQSPRYKVAKRGQDVALRCDPISGHVSLFWYQQALGQGPEFLTYFQNEAQLDKSGLPSDRFFAERPEGSVSTLKIQRTQQEDSAVYLCASSLRVIYGYTFGSGTRLTVV.